Following are 18 T cell receptor beta chains from one sample sequenced in a study of blood T cell repertoires in COVID-19. Method: immunoSEQ multiplex PCR; TCRdb's copy keeps in-frame clones and lacks some. The table shows nearly 80,000 clones, with roughly 87% occurring only once. What was sequenced was peripheral blood. Receptors originate from a woman aged 80 or over with active or convalescent COVID-19.

V usage is TRBV6-2 or TRBV6-3 and J usage is TRBJ2-1, with TRBD2 as a possible D gene (5 bases). Trimming left V 5 bases short and J 3 bases short, with 5 bases between. Germline V gene sequence: CDR1 MNHEY, CDR2 SVGEGT. This CDR3 is built from 12 residues. The CDR3 here is CASSRGYNEQFF. CDR3 bases: TGTGCCAGCAGTCGGGGCTACAATGAGCAGTTCTTC.

The chain is built from TRBV6-5 and TRBJ1-2; 7 nucleotides line up with TRBD1. Trimming took 5 bases from V and 13 from J; bases not matched to a gene: 16. Germline V gene data show CDR1 as MNHEY and CDR2 as SVGAGI. The CDR3 consists of 14 residues. CDR3 sequence reads: CASSRTGTAPRTTF. CDR3 nucleotide sequence: TGTGCCAGCAGTAGAACCGGGACAGCCCCTAGGACCACCTTC.

This chain uses TRBV6-2 or TRBV6-3 with TRBJ1-6, with 8 bases matching TRBD1. The CDR3 spans 14 residues. Germline V lookup: CDR1 MNHEY, CDR2 SVGEGT. After removal of 6 bases from V and 10 bases from J, the junction contained 8 bases not matched to a gene. CDR3 protein: CASSQGQDWSPLHF. For the CDR3, the DNA is TGTGCCAGCAGCCAGGGACAGGATTGGTCACCCCTCCACTTT.

The V gene is TRBV9, the J gene TRBJ2-3; TRBD2 agrees at 7 bases. Germline CDR1 reads SGDLS; CDR2 reads YYNGEE. The V segment lost 4 bases and the J segment 2 bases; nucleotides outside the gene matches: 10. The CDR3 extends over 16 amino acids. CDR3 DNA sequence: TGTGCCAGCAGCCCCCCCACTAGCGAGACCACAGATACGCAGTATTTT. Encoded protein: CASSPPTSETTDTQYF.

V usage is TRBV19 and J usage is TRBJ2-3, with 10 positions matching TRBD2. The CDR3 is made up of 17 amino acids. CDR1 is LNHDA, CDR2 SQIVND, per germline (reference sequence). V lost 4 bases, J lost 0 bases, and 7 bases stayed unmatched. The CDR3 here is CASSTDRTSGSTDTQYF. DNA for the CDR3: TGTGCCAGTAGTACCGACAGGACTAGCGGTAGCACAGATACGCAGTATTTT. Complete variable domain (other parts from reference TRBV19 and TRBJ2-3): DGGITQSPKYLFRKEGQNVTLSCEQNLNHDAMYWYRQDPGQGLRLIYYSQIVNDFQKGDIAEGYSVSREKKESFPLTVTSAQKNPTAFYLCASSTDRTSGSTDTQYFGPGTRLTVL.

The chain carries TRBV7-2 and TRBJ1-2; D is ambiguous. This CDR3 is built from 13 residues. Per the germline V gene, CDR1 is SGHTA and CDR2 is FQGNSA. Trimming removed 5 bases at V and 1 base at J, with 8 bases between. The DNA for the CDR3 is TGTGCCAGCAGCGCGAGTATTAACTATGGCTACACCTTC. Protein sequence: CASSASINYGYTF.

The count of this clone is one. V is TRBV5-6 and J is TRBJ1-1; 7 bases agree with TRBD1. Germline V CDR1 and CDR2: SGHDT, YYEEEE. With V trimmed by 1 base and J by 6 bases, 6 bases remained unmatched. The CDR3 runs to 14 residues. The CDR3 DNA follows: TGTGCCAGCAGCTTGAAGGGGGCGCGGGCTGAAGCTTTCTTT. The encoded protein is CASSLKGARAEAFF.

The V and J genes are TRBV7-9 and TRBJ1-6, with D maybe TRBD1 (5 bases). This CDR3 comprises 15 residues. V lost 7 bases to trimming and J lost 4 bases, with 14 bases between them. From germline, CDR1 is SEHNR and CDR2 FQNEAQ (reference sequence). CDR3: CASTGGGFYNSPLHF. CDR3 nucleotides: TGTGCCAGCACCGGCGGGGGGTTTTATAATTCACCCCTCCACTTT.

The rearrangement uses TRBV6-2 or TRBV6-3 and TRBJ2-2, with no clear D. The CDR3 length is 14 residues. Trimming pared 2 bases from V and 7 bases from J, leaving 11 bases between. Germline CDR1 reads MNHEY; CDR2 reads SVGEGT. CDR3 nucleotide sequence: TGTGCCAGCAGTTACGGCCGACCGGGCGGGGAGCTGTTTTTT. Residues: CASSYGRPGGELFF.

The V gene is TRBV9, the J gene TRBJ1-6; 8 bases are shared with TRBD1. Germline-derived CDR1 and CDR2 are SGDLS and YYNGEE. This CDR3 comprises 14 residues. V shed 7 bases and J 3 bases; nucleotides not matched to a gene: 3. The CDR3 sequence is CASGTGSYNSPLHF. The CDR3 bases are TGTGCCAGCGGGACAGGAAGCTATAATTCACCCCTCCACTTT.

CDR3 sequence: CASSLGLAGAQETQYF. CDR3 nucleotide sequence: TGCGCCAGCAGCTTGGGCCTAGCGGGGGCACAAGAGACCCAGTACTTC. The chain combines TRBV5-1 with TRBJ2-5; 10 nucleotides match TRBD2. The germline V gene has CDR1 SGHRS and CDR2 YFSETQ. The CDR3 runs to 16 residues. V shed 0 bases, J shed 2 bases, and the junction held 4 bases outside the gene matches.

The chain carries TRBV5-1 and TRBJ2-7; 10 positions agree with TRBD2. This CDR3 contains 15 residues. Germline V gene sequence: CDR1 SGHRS, CDR2 YFSETQ. Unmatched junction bases numbered 5, after V lost 0 bases and J lost 5 bases. The DNA for the CDR3 is TGCGCCAGCAGCTTGGATGGACTAGCGGAGCACGAGCAGTACTTC. It translates to CASSLDGLAEHEQYF.

This chain joins TRBV7-9 and TRBJ2-2; D unresolved. Germline CDR1 reads SEHNR; CDR2 reads FQNEAQ (reference sequence). This CDR3 region has 13 residues. V was trimmed by 4 bases and J by 4 bases, leaving 7 bases between them. The CDR3 nucleotides read TGTGCCAGCAGCTCCAGGCCCACCGGGGAGCTGTTTTTT. Translated: CASSSRPTGELFF.

V gene TRBV3-1 (or the pseudogene TRBV3-2) combines with J gene TRBJ2-6, with TRBD1 matching 9 bases. Per germline, CDR1 LGHDT and CDR2 YNNKEL (reference sequence). The CDR3 length is 17 residues. V was pared by 5 bases and J by 4 bases, with 9 bases of the junction left unmatched. CDR3 sequence: CASSKAQGALGANVLTF. The CDR3 region has the DNA TGTGCCAGCAGCAAAGCACAGGGGGCGCTAGGGGCCAACGTCCTGACTTTC.

The rearrangement uses TRBV24-1 and TRBJ1-5; 10 bases are shared with TRBD1. The V segment lost 9 bases and the J segment 2 bases; nucleotides outside the gene matches: 0. The length of the CDR3 is 13 residues. Germline values: CDR1 KGHDR, CDR2 SFDVKD. CDR3 nucleotide sequence: TGTGCCACCGGGACAGGGGGCAATCAGCCCCAGCATTTT. This codes for CATGTGGNQPQHF.

The CDR3 reads CASSPTGAGNTIYF. CDR3 coding DNA: TGTGCCAGCAGTCCTACAGGGGCTGGAAACACCATATATTTT. This chain links TRBV28 with TRBJ1-3; 7 positions agree with TRBD1. This CDR3 has 14 amino acids. The germline V gene has CDR1 MDHEN and CDR2 SYDVKM. Trimming removed 5 bases from V and 2 bases from J; junction bases left unmatched: 3.

A remark on this clone: The sample holds other DNA sequences that translate to the same CDR3. The chain employs TRBV5-1 and TRBJ2-7; D ambiguous. V gave up 4 bases and J gave up 0 bases, with 5 bases separating them. This CDR3 contains 12 residues. Germline V gene lookup returns CDR1 SGHRS and CDR2 YFSETQ. This CDR3 reads CASSLPSYEQYF. The CDR3, as DNA: TGCGCCAGCAGCCTTCCCTCCTACGAGCAGTACTTC.

The V and J genes are TRBV4-3 and TRBJ2-1; D is undetermined. V was trimmed by 0 bases and J by 10 bases, leaving 16 bases between them. Germline CDR1 is LGHNA and CDR2 is YSLEER. There are 15 residues in the CDR3. The CDR3 sequence: CASSQDGTAQSEQFF. CDR3 in DNA: TGCGCCAGCAGCCAAGATGGCACAGCTCAATCGGAGCAGTTCTTC.